The 31 T cell receptor beta chains given below trace back to one sample, sequenced in a study of T cell responses to AZD1222 COVID-19 vaccine. TCRdb keeps only in-frame clones here, not all; method: immunoSEQ multiplex PCR. The table includes some 130,000 clones, roughly 92% detected once. Sequencing was performed on peripheral blood, taken 28 days after the second AZD1222 dose. The receptors come from an adult who received the AZD1222 COVID-19 vaccine.

Concerning this clone: Additional DNA sequences in this sample encode the identical CDR3. V and J are TRBV19 and TRBJ1-1, with 8 positions matching TRBD1. CDR1 and CDR2 from the germline V gene are LNHDA and SQIVND (reference sequence). This CDR3 comprises 13 residues. After removal of 5 bases from V and 3 bases from J, the junction contained 2 bases not matched to a gene. The CDR3 DNA follows: TGTGCCAGTAGTTCGACAGGGGACACTGAAGCTTTCTTT. It yields the protein CASSSTGDTEAFF.

V usage is TRBV30 and J usage is TRBJ1-6, with 8 nucleotides matching TRBD1. CDR1 and CDR2 (germline): GTSNPN, SVGIG (reference sequence). V gave up 5 bases and J gave up 10 bases; unmatched junction bases: 4. This CDR3 has 12 amino acids. CDR3 protein: CAWDRGGSPLHF. CDR3 DNA: TGTGCCTGGGACAGGGGCGGCTCACCCCTCCACTTT.

J is TRBJ2-5 and V is TRBV6-1, with 11 bases aligning to TRBD1. The CDR3 covers 16 residues. V shed 4 bases, J shed 5 bases, and the junction held 9 bases outside the gene matches. CDR1 and CDR2 (germline): MNHNS, SASEGT. Here the CDR3 DNA reads TGTGCCAGCAGTGGACTGGACAGGGGGCGCGTTGAGACCCAGTACTTC. Its protein is CASSGLDRGRVETQYF.

This chain connects TRBV7-3 to TRBJ2-2; TRBD2 agrees at 12 bases. Germline-derived CDR1 and CDR2 are SGHTA and FQGTGA. V shed 4 bases, J shed 10 bases, and the junction held 7 bases outside the gene matches. This CDR3 has 15 amino acids. In DNA, the CDR3 is TGTGCCAGCAGCTCCCGGACTAGCGGGACGGCGGAGCTGTTTTTT. Protein product: CASSSRTSGTAELFF.

V and J are TRBV9 and TRBJ1-2; 8 bases agree with TRBD1. The CDR3 is made up of 15 amino acids. The trim removed 0 bases at V and 5 bases at J, leaving 6 bases unmatched. Germline V gives CDR1 SGDLS, CDR2 YYNGEE. The CDR3 coding sequence is TGTGCCAGCAGCGTAGATTTGACAGGGGCATATGGCTACACCTTC. Protein sequence: CASSVDLTGAYGYTF.

The chain recombines TRBV7-7 with TRBJ1-5, with D hard to call. V was clipped by 5 bases and J by 6 bases, with 23 bases between them. The CDR3 extends over 17 amino acids. Germline CDR1 reads SSHAT; CDR2 reads FNYEAQ (reference sequence). The CDR3 loop reads CASSPLAVPGRGQPQHF. CDR3 nucleotide sequence: TGTGCCAGCAGCCCCCTGGCTGTCCCAGGACGGGGTCAGCCCCAGCATTTT.

This chain connects TRBV2 to TRBJ1-4; the match to TRBD1 covers 7 bases. The CDR3 runs 14 residues. CDR1 SNHLY and CDR2 FYNNEI come from the germline V gene. The junction had 8 bases not matched to a gene; V was cut back by 6 bases and J by 7 bases. Written as DNA, the CDR3 is TGTGCCAGCAGCCAGACAGGGTCCGCTGAAAAACTGTTTTTT. Its translation is CASSQTGSAEKLFF. Combining the CDR3 with reference TRBV2 and TRBJ1-4 gives the whole variable domain EPEVTQTPSHQVTQMGQEVILRCVPISNHLYFYWYRQILGQKVEFLVSFYNNEISEKSEIFDDQFSVERPDGSNFTLKIRSTKLEDSAMYFCASSQTGSAEKLFFGSGTQLSVL.

The chain recombines TRBV5-1 with TRBJ2-2, with 11 nucleotides matching TRBD2. Trimming took 4 bases from V and 4 from J; bases not matched to a gene: 12. The germline gives CDR1 SGHRS, CDR2 YFSETQ. This CDR3 contains 18 residues. DNA of the CDR3: TGCGCCAGCAGCCCCACCTCTAGCGGGAGGCGCGGCACCGGGGAGCTGTTTTTT. Translating gives CASSPTSSGRRGTGELFF.

This chain connects TRBV5-6 to TRBJ1-6, with TRBD1 as a possible D gene (6 bases). The V end was cut by 4 bases, the J end by 5 bases, with 13 bases between. CDR1 is SGHDT, CDR2 YYEEEE, per germline. This CDR3 is 15 amino acids long. The CDR3 reads CASSIRTVNNSPLHF. The CDR3 nucleotides read TGTGCCAGCAGCATCCGGACAGTTAATAATTCACCCCTCCACTTT.

CDR3: CASSSYTEAFF. For the CDR3, the DNA is TGTGCCAGCAGCTCGTACACTGAAGCTTTCTTT. This chain uses TRBV11-3 with TRBJ1-1; D gene ambiguous. This CDR3 spans 11 amino acids. V lost 4 bases and J 3 bases, leaving 3 bases between the germline ends. Germline V gene sequence: CDR1 SGHNT, CDR2 YENEEA.

J is TRBJ1-2 and V is TRBV12-3 or TRBV12-4; D gene unclear. This CDR3 region has 13 residues. V dropped 1 base and J dropped 3 bases, with 6 bases sitting between them. As DNA, the CDR3 is TGTGCCAGCAGTTTAGGACTGGACTATGGCTACACCTTC. This encodes CASSLGLDYGYTF.

V and J are TRBV7-2 and TRBJ1-2; D perhaps matches TRBD1 (5 bases). The CDR3 covers 14 residues. CDR1 and CDR2 (germline): SGHTA, FQGNSA. Trimming removed 1 base from V and 3 bases from J, with 9 bases in between. As DNA, the CDR3 is TGTGCCAGCAGCTTAGGGGGGGTTTACTATGGCTACACCTTC. It is translated as CASSLGGVYYGYTF.

J is TRBJ2-7 and V is TRBV6-5, with D hard to call. Trimming took off 7 bases at V and 2 bases at J, with 15 bases between the two ends. CDR3 length: 14 residues. CDR1 is MNHEY and CDR2 is SVGAGI in the germline V gene. CDR3 amino acids: CASTGTLGTYEQYF. In DNA form, the CDR3 reads TGTGCCAGCACAGGTACACTTGGAACCTACGAGCAGTACTTC.

The chain has TRBV6-2 or TRBV6-3 and TRBJ1-1; the D gene is possibly TRBD1 (5 bases). CDR1 is MNHEY, CDR2 SVGEGT, per germline. This CDR3 region has 13 residues. V was clipped by 0 bases and J by 6 bases, with 8 bases between them. As DNA, the CDR3 is TGTGCCAGCAGTTACTCGTGGGACCCTGAAGCTTTCTTT. Protein product: CASSYSWDPEAFF.

The chain couples TRBV10-3 to TRBJ2-7; D unclear. V was clipped by 1 base and J by 1 base, with 2 bases between them. The CDR3 length is 12 residues. Germline lookup yields CDR1 ENHRY and CDR2 SYGVKD. Here the CDR3 reads CAISELSYEQYF. The CDR3 region has the DNA TGTGCCATCAGTGAGTTGTCCTACGAGCAGTACTTC.

The chain couples TRBV5-1 to TRBJ2-1; 8 bases fit TRBD2. CDR1 and CDR2 from the germline V gene are SGHRS and YFSETQ. V was clipped by 0 bases and J by 0 bases; unmatched bases: 5. This CDR3 region has 17 residues. CDR3 coding DNA: TGCGCCAGCAGCTTGGCGGGGGGGTTAAGCTCCTACAATGAGCAGTTCTTC. It is translated as CASSLAGGLSSYNEQFF. Combining the CDR3 with reference TRBV5-1 and TRBJ2-1 gives the whole variable domain KAGVTQTPRYLIKTRGQQVTLSCSPISGHRSVSWYQQTPGQGLQFLFEYFSETQRNKGNFPGRFSGRQFSNSRSEMNVSTLELGDSALYLCASSLAGGLSSYNEQFFGPGTRLTVL.

V and J are TRBV18 and TRBJ2-3; D call uncertain. The CDR3 covers 14 residues. Germline CDR1 reads KGHSH; CDR2 reads LQKENI. The ends were cut back, 5 bases at V and 0 bases at J, with 9 bases in the middle. DNA for the CDR3: TGTGCCAGCTCATGGGTTGGAAGCACAGATACGCAGTATTTT. This sequence encodes CASSWVGSTDTQYF.

This chain joins TRBV11-2 and TRBJ1-3; D call uncertain. This CDR3 comprises 15 residues. Germline CDR1 reads SGHAT; CDR2 reads FQNNGV. V was shortened by 1 base and J by 0 bases, with 7 bases between the two germline ends. Here the CDR3 reads CASSLGRISGNTIYF. Here the CDR3 DNA reads TGTGCCAGCAGCTTAGGGAGAATCTCTGGAAACACCATATATTTT.

The V and J genes are TRBV13 and TRBJ1-2; D perhaps matches TRBD1 (5 bases). CDR3 size: 12 residues. The germline V gene has CDR1 PRHDT and CDR2 FYEKMQ (reference sequence). Trimming took 5 bases from V and 9 from J, leaving 13 bases between them. This chain's CDR3 is CASSVQDLSYTF. The CDR3 DNA sequence: TGTGCCAGCAGCGTACAGGATTTGAGCTACACCTTC.

The rearrangement joins TRBV7-8 to TRBJ2-3; 13 bases agree with TRBD2. Germline V gives CDR1 SGHVS, CDR2 FQNEAQ. J was trimmed by 0 bases and V by 7 bases; bases with no gene match: 13. This CDR3 region has 19 residues. The CDR3 here is CASTPLTSGRTASTDTQYF. The DNA of the CDR3 is TGTGCCAGCACCCCCCTGACTAGCGGGAGGACGGCTAGCACAGATACGCAGTATTTT.

The chain is built from TRBV30 and TRBJ1-2, with TRBD1 matching 9 bases. Looked up from germline, CDR1 is GTSNPN and CDR2 is SVGIG (reference sequence). The V gene end was trimmed by 5 bases and the J gene end by 5 bases; junction bases not matched to a gene: 9. This CDR3 spans 14 amino acids. The CDR3 DNA follows: TGTGCCTGGTACGCCGCCGGGACAGGGTATGGCTACACCTTC. Protein sequence: CAWYAAGTGYGYTF.

CDR3 sequence reads: CASSRGVRQAEAFF. As DNA, the CDR3 is TGTGCCAGCAGCCGGGGGGTCCGCCAGGCTGAAGCTTTCTTT. The V gene is TRBV13, the J gene TRBJ1-1, with D perhaps TRBD1 (5 bases). The CDR3 has 14 residues. V lost 5 bases, J lost 6 bases, and 16 bases lay in between. Germline V lookup: CDR1 PRHDT, CDR2 FYEKMQ (reference sequence).

The chain couples TRBV14 to TRBJ1-1, with TRBD1 as a possible D gene (5 bases). Germline values: CDR1 SGHDN, CDR2 FVKESK. V gave up 1 base and J gave up 6 bases, with 12 bases separating them. The CDR3 consists of 14 residues. CDR3 in DNA: TGTGCCAGCAGCCAAGGGAGGCGGGGCGCTGAAGCTTTCTTT. It translates to CASSQGRRGAEAFF.

This chain connects TRBV7-2 to TRBJ2-7; 7 bases are a match to TRBD2. V trimming: 1 base; J trimming: 3 bases; junction bases outside the gene matches: 3. Germline-derived CDR1 and CDR2 are SGHTA and FQGNSA. The CDR3 contains 14 residues. CDR3 sequence: CASSLEAGFYEQYF. The CDR3 DNA reads TGTGCCAGCAGCTTAGAAGCGGGGTTCTACGAGCAGTACTTC.

This chain connects TRBV7-9 to TRBJ2-6, with 7 bases identical to TRBD1. J lost 0 bases, V lost 6 bases, and 5 bases had no gene match. The CDR3 contains 16 residues. Germline loops: CDR1 SEHNR, CDR2 FQNEAQ (reference sequence). CDR3 in amino acids: CASSSGTASGANVLTF. CDR3 bases: TGTGCCAGCAGTTCCGGGACAGCCTCTGGGGCCAACGTCCTGACTTTC.

This chain connects TRBV30 to TRBJ1-4; 10 nucleotides agree with TRBD1. The CDR3 consists of 16 residues. The V gene's germline CDR1 is GTSNPN and CDR2 SVGIG (reference sequence). With 6 bases clipped from V and 0 bases from J, the junction kept 7 bases outside the gene matches. CDR3 sequence: CACKGQGRATNEKLFF. Written as DNA, the CDR3 is TGTGCCTGTAAGGGACAGGGGAGGGCAACTAATGAAAAACTGTTTTTT.

CDR3 nucleotides: TGTGCCAGCAGCTTAGCGAGGCCCACAGATACGCAGTATTTT. Amino acids: CASSLARPTDTQYF. The V call is TRBV7-6, the J call TRBJ2-3; D unclear. V shed 0 bases and J shed 2 bases, with 6 bases lying between them. Looked up from germline, CDR1 is SGHVS and CDR2 is FNYEAQ. This CDR3 is 14 amino acids long.

The chain recombines TRBV15 with TRBJ1-1, with D perhaps matching TRBD1 (6 bases). The CDR3 is 15 residues long. V was shortened by 1 base and J by 1 base, with 10 bases between the two germline ends. The germline V gene has CDR1 LNHNV and CDR2 YYDKDF (reference sequence). In nucleotides, the CDR3 is TGTGCCACCAGCAGAGCAGGACAGTCGAACACTGAAGCTTTCTTT. Translation: CATSRAGQSNTEAFF.

This chain links TRBV11-2 with TRBJ1-1; D gene uncertain. V was trimmed by 5 bases and J by 11 bases, leaving 9 bases between them. This CDR3 has 10 residues. Germline assignment: CDR1 SGHAT and CDR2 FQNNGV. The CDR3 region is CASSHREAFF. The DNA for the CDR3 is TGTGCCAGCAGCCACAGAGAGGCTTTCTTT.

V gene TRBV5-8 combines with J gene TRBJ1-1; D might be TRBD1 (6 bases). The length of the CDR3 is 12 residues. The germline CDR1 and CDR2 sequences are SGHTS and YDEGEE. Trimming took 5 bases from V and 5 from J, leaving 10 bases between them. The CDR3 loop reads CASSRTVTEAFF. Written as DNA, the CDR3 is TGTGCCAGCAGTCGGACAGTAACTGAAGCTTTCTTT.

The CDR3 sequence is CAISPGTPEKLFF. In DNA form, the CDR3 reads TGTGCCATCTCGCCGGGAACGCCGGAAAAACTGTTTTTT. This sequence joins TRBV28 and TRBJ1-4; D gene unclear. The CDR3 is 13 residues long. Deletions cut 10 bases from V and 8 bases from J, with 17 bases between. The germline gives CDR1 MDHEN, CDR2 SYDVKM.